This TCR beta chain was sequenced for a study of control samples from healthy donors and cancer patients. Sequenced by immunoSEQ multiplex PCR; TCRdb stores in-frame clones only, minus some. Of 120,000 or so clones in the sample, approximately 90% were seen once. Germline loops: CDR1 SGHNT, CDR2 YENEEA. V dropped 5 bases and J dropped 2 bases, with 10 bases sitting between them. CDR3 size: 14 residues. This clone was counted only a few times. The TCR comes from a woman aged 55 to 70 with lung cancer. The chain combines TRBV11-3 with TRBJ2-1, with D tentatively TRBD2 (6 bases). The sample comprised PBMCs. This chain's CDR3 is CASSIGEAYNEQFF. CDR3 nucleotide sequence: TGTGCCAGCAGCATCGGGGAGGCCTACAATGAGCAGTTCTTC. Combining the CDR3 with reference TRBV11-3 and TRBJ2-1 gives the whole variable domain EAGVVQSPRYKIIEKKQPVAFWCNPISGHNTLYWYLQNLGQGPELLIRYENEEAVDDSQLPKDRFSAERLKGVDSTLKIQPAELGDSAVYLCASSIGEAYNEQFFGPGTRLTVL.